This TCR beta chain is from a study of breast tumors, draining lymph nodes, adjacent tissues. This clonotype came up many times. What it binds is unknown. This CDR3 has 14 residues. CDR1 is SGHDT, CDR2 YYEEEE, per germline. V was pared by 3 bases and J by 8 bases, with 8 bases of the junction left unmatched. Samples came from axillary lymph nodes draining the breast cancer. From the multiplex PCR reads, TCRdb called clonotypes with MiXCR, one entry per CDR3 protein. The repertoire holds 84,000 or so distinct CDR3 sequences, roughly 30% seen once, with around 8.1% in the top ten. Study-level results: Compared with lymph nodes, tumors were less diverse; compared with nontumor tissue, more. That most tumor T cells come from lymph nodes remained unproven. The data were judged consistent with most tumor T cells coming from lymph node and expanding in tumor.

The chain uses TRBV5-6 and TRBJ2-1, with 7 nucleotides matching TRBD1. The sequence derives from a female donor with breast cancer. Some clones in this sample may be carry-over from other donors' samples. The sequenced sample consisted of axillary lymph node tissue. The CDR3 nucleotides read TGTGCCAGCAGCTCGGGACAGACTTGGGATGAGCAGTTCTTC. This sequence encodes CASSSGQTWDEQFF. The full variable domain, rest sourced from reference TRBV5-6 and TRBJ2-1, is DAGVTQSPTHLIKTRGQQVTLRCSPKSGHDTVSWYQQALGQGPQFIFQYYEEEERQRGNFPDRFSGHQFPNYSSELNVNALLLGDSALYLCASSSGQTWDEQFFGPGTRLTVL.